This T cell receptor (beta chain) was sequenced during a study of cytomegalovirus exposure and HLA in healthy donors (dated 2017 in TCRdb). About the study as a whole: An earlier analysis of several hundred of the donors reported approximately 300 Gb of sequence data and some 120 million unique TCR beta sequences from 150 million to 200 million T cells. In an earlier analysis of about 590 of the donors, high-throughput TCR beta sequencing was used to judge whether each TCR beta V gene segment behaved as functional or pseudogenic. The aim of the study was to test whether cataloging public T cell receptors could identify signatures of past pathogen exposure. Among some 400 genotyped donors of the cohort, an average of roughly 230,000 unique TCR beta nucleotide sequences was sequenced per donor, of which approximately 19% were non-productive. Because of strong linkage in the cohort, roughly five DR-DQ haplotypes were treated as single units for association and clustering. The later analysis used no new phenotypic data to find candidate immune exposures, relying instead on TCR beta sequences and their occurrence across donors. A later analysis re-examined previously published TCR beta repertoires from 610 or so donors and added high-resolution HLA genotyping to investigate patterns of TCR occurrence. Donor age, sex, ethnicity and CMV serostatus were collected together with the repertoire data. The study profiled the T cell repertoires of 500 to 800 subjects by immunosequencing and related them to cytomegalovirus serostatus. HLA typing covered class I and class II loci at four-digit resolution. To predict cytomegalovirus infection status, the study brought together high-throughput TCR immunosequencing, statistical association of individual TCRs with disease status, and machine learning. A later genetic analysis used genome-wide SNP genotypes for about 60% of the 666 donors, treating that subset as a discovery cohort. The number of typed donors differed by locus: roughly 629-640 for A, B, C, DRB1 and DQB1; some 500 for DQA1; approximately 600 for DPA1; and about 450 for DPB1. An early release covering more than 500 HLA-typed donors comprised approximately 290 gigabases of sequencing data and 85 million or so unique TCR sequences. Of the approximately 400 genotyped donors, approximately 80% fell in the genetic ancestry cluster associated with self-reported Caucasian donors. Along with the approximately 600-subject first cohort, a separate validation cohort of approximately 110 different subjects was used. Every repertoire in the discovery cohort had been generated on one and the same sequencing platform.

Results and caveats for the whole study, not just this receptor: Because the 87-base-pair reads could not distinguish some IMGT-functional V segments, including TRBV6-2 and TRBV6-3, those segments were excluded. The cohort was sequenced for TCR beta chains only, and without alpha or paired-chain data the features that could be detected were limited. The classifier was reported to diagnose cytomegalovirus status with high specificity and sensitivity in both the original cohort and the validation cohort. According to a later analysis, parvovirus B19, influenza, CMV and Epstein-Barr virus appeared linked to several top co-occurrence clusters. According to a later analysis, most CMV-associated TCR beta chains appeared to be HLA-restricted, and the HLA associations seemed to be driven largely by CMV exposure. The authors suggested that the approach could potentially be extended to other disease states and immunological phenotypes. In a later analysis, HLA-associated TCR beta chains were found to be more clonally expanded and to have lower generation probabilities than equally common non-associated chains. Specific HLA alleles were associated with roughly 16,000 TCR beta sequences at a false discovery rate of 0.05 in a later analysis. A later genetic analysis associated a missense DCLRE1C variant with V-gene and J-gene trimming of TCR beta chains, and an independent cohort replicated the association. According to a later genetic analysis, donors in an Asian-associated ancestry cluster had fewer N-insertions in productive TCRs than the roughly 670-donor mean. Because some donors lacked HLA typing at each locus, the association tests relied only on the typed subset. The sequencing pipeline was judged likely to have produced a cluster of highly shared sequence variants as a technical artifact. A further reported finding was that TCR beta sequences accurately predicted the HLA-A and HLA-B alleles for most subjects in the first cohort. Presence/absence analyses assumed roughly uniform sequencing depth across donors, an assumption that may not hold. In vitro tests confirmed that a few of the cytomegalovirus-associated TCR beta chains recognize cytomegalovirus antigens. In a later analysis, TCR association rates were found to vary across HLA loci, with the most associated TCRs seen for DRB1 alleles and the fewest for HLA-C alleles. Broadly in line with IMGT annotations, most TCR beta V segments showed up in productive rearrangements about 87% or about 30% of the time in an earlier analysis of 587 of the donors. The earlier analysis of fewer than 750 of the donors excluded over 15 rarely observed V segments, including chromosome 9 orphons, because counts were too low. The study listed 170 or so TCR beta chains as associated with cytomegalovirus. For the cohort, immune exposure information was limited to CMV serostatus. Correlated functional status among segregating V segments might reflect linkage disequilibrium, but an unknown experimental factor could not be ruled out. Strong co-occurrence of HLA alleles, especially DR and DQ, made assigning TCR associations to individual alleles difficult. Across donors, most TCR sequences were observed very rarely, whereas some public TCRs were present in many individuals.

The CDR3 contains 14 residues, cysteine and phenylalanine counted. The retained sequence is limited to the CDR3, 42 bases, with the frame set at the first base. For CDR1 and CDR2, the germline V gene lists LGHNA and YSLEER. The cohort consisted of 650 to 850 healthy bone marrow donors. At the time of sampling, all cohort members were nominally healthy, though unrecorded immune exposures were likely present. The donor tested CMV seronegative and was one of the 352 seronegative cohort members. A peripheral blood sample was provided by each donor, and peripheral blood mononuclear cells were used for TCR beta sequencing. The Qiagen DNeasy Blood Extraction Kit was used to extract genomic DNA from the blood cell samples. Worth noting for this clone: What this receptor recognizes is not known. Compared with germline, one end of the junction differs, possibly owing to a read error.

Libraries were constructed by the immunoSEQ multiplex PCR assay. For the multiplex PCR, a mixture combining 60 forward primers for TCR Vbeta segments and 13 reverse primers for TCR Jbeta segments was used. A multiplex PCR assay on genomic DNA amplified the CDR3 region of rearranged TCR beta genes. Amplified TCR beta libraries were sequenced as 87-base-pair reads on the Illumina HiSeq System. As for the authors' bioinformatics: A later analysis counted tens of millions of unique TCR beta chains across the 600 to 850 repertoires, and around 9.9 million of these chains were shared by at least two donors. A nearest-neighbor algorithm error-corrected the raw reads and collapsed the reads into unique sequences, merging closely related sequences to remove PCR and sequencing errors. To assign V, D and J gene segments, CDR3 sequences were aligned to IMGT reference sequences. For a sequence to be retained, a match of at least six nucleotides was required to both a V gene segment and a J gene segment. A rearrangement was called productive if the CDR3 had no stop codons and remained in frame with V and J, and every other rearrangement was called non-productive. CDR3 was defined according to IMGT convention as the region running from the second conserved V-encoded cysteine to the conserved J-encoded phenylalanine. Sequences without an unambiguous match to a single V gene segment were excluded from the earlier analysis of about 630 of the donors. In an earlier analysis of some 590 of the donors, a V segment was called functional when productive rearrangements were above 56.7%, and segregating when the standard deviation between donors exceeded 5%. A statistical classification framework was built for diagnosing cytomegalovirus status from the catalog of TCR beta chain sequences. V and J gene assignment, in a later analysis, came from comparing TCR nucleotide sequences with IMGT/GENE-DB human TR gene sequences. Using the TCRdist pipeline, a later analysis assigned CDR3 sequences along with most-parsimonious VDJ recombination scenarios. In a later analysis, each TCR beta chain was defined by its CDR3 amino acid sequence together with its V-gene family, and reads without a unique V-gene family were excluded. As a way to deal with suspected cross-contamination and a sequencing artifact, a later analysis dropped 500 to 700 nucleotide sequences that were highly shared and had low generation probability. In a later analysis, a clonal expansion index for each public chain was calculated from normalized within-repertoire ranks of inferred template counts. In a later analysis, generation probabilities were computed using a VDJ recombination model fitted to out-of-frame rearrangements, and the results were checked against IGoR. In a later analysis, TCR-TCR, TCR-HLA and TCR-CMV co-occurrence was scored with hypergeometric tests, and a repertoire-size bias correction was applied to TCR pairs. To estimate false discovery rates, a later analysis permuted the HLA or CMV assignments 20 times. A later analysis grouped co-occurring TCRs with DBSCAN, adding TCRdist sequence similarity when clustering within HLA-allele-positive subsets. For co-occurrence clustering, repertoires with fewer than 30,000 or more than 120,000 public chains were excluded, along with a handful of repertoires with anomalous nucleotide sharing. Not all clones reach the TCRdb copy of this immuneACCESS table, which keeps in-frame sequences only. Checked studies attribute under half of the gap to unresolved V genes and leave the rest unexplained. V and J calls and clone size are those listed in that table; D and trimming were worked out from the DNA. This sample lists 150,000 to 160,000 clones; 70% to 90% were detected once. Clones ranked in the top ten supply around 2% of the sample.

The sequenced material came from PBMCs. The chain links TRBV4-3 with TRBJ1-3; 10 bases in the junction line up with TRBD1. This clonotype originated in a woman aged 18-29 years in good health and CMV-seronegative. The nucleotides read TGCGCCAGCAGCCAAGATGCACAGACAGGGGGCAAGCATTTT. Translation gives CASSQDAQTGGKHF.